The clone carrying this T cell receptor beta chain has a count of ten or more. Its antigen is not identified. TCRdb itself ran the multiplex PCR reads through MiXCR, one entry per CDR3 protein. The repertoire holds approximately 120,000 distinct CDR3 sequences, with 21% as singletons. These data belong to a study of breast tumors, draining lymph nodes, adjacent tissues. Study findings and constraints: Tumor repertoires ranked between lymph nodes and nontumor tissue in diversity, with V and J gene preferences.

The CDR3 consists of 16 residues. Germline V CDR1 and CDR2: SGDLS, YYNGEE. J lost 1 base, V lost 0 bases, and 4 bases had no gene match. Axillary draining lymph nodes of breast cancer patients supplied the node samples. V and J are TRBV9 and TRBJ2-1; 7 bases agree with TRBD2. This sequence originates from a female donor with breast cancer. Some clones in this sample may be carry-over from other donors' samples. Sequencing was done on a sample of axillary lymph node tissue. The CDR3 bases are TGTGCCAGCAGCGTAGGGTTGCGGGGGTCCTACAATGAGCAGTTCTTC. Translation gives CASSVGLRGSYNEQFF. The full variable domain, rest sourced from reference TRBV9 and TRBJ2-1, is DSGVTQTPKHLITATGQRVTLRCSPRSGDLSVYWYQQSLDQGLQFLIQYYNGEERAKGNILERFSAQQFPDLHSELNLSSLELGDSALYFCASSVGLRGSYNEQFFGPGTRLTVL.